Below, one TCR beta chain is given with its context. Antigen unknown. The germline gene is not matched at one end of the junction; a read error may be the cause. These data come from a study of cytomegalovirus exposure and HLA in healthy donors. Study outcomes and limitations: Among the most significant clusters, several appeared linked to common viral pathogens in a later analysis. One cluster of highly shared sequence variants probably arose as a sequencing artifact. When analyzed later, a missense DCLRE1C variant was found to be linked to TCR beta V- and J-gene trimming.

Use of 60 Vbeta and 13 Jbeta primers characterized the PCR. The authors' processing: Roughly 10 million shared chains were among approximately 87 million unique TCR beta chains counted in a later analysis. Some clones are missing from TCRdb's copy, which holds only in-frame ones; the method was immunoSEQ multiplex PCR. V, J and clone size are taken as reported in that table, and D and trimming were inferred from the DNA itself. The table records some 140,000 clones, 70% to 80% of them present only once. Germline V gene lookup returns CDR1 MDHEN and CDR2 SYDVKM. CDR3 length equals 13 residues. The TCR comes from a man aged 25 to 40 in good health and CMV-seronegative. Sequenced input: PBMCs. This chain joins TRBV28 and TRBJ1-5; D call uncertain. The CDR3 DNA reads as TGTGCCAGCAGTTTGGGTAGCAATCAGCCCCAGAATTTT. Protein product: CASSLGSNQPQNF.